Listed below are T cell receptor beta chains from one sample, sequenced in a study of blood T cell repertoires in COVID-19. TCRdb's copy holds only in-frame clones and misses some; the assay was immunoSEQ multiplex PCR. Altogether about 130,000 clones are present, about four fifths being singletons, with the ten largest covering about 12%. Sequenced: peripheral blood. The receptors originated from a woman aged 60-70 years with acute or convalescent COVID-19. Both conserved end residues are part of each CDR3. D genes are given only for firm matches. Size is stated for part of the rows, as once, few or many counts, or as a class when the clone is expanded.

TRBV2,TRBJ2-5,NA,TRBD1,TGTGCCAGCAGTGGAGAGGGGGCTCAGACCCAGTACTTC,CASSGEGAQTQYF
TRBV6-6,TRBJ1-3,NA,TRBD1,TGTGCCAGCAGGTCCCCCGACAGGGCCCGAGGAAACACCATATATTTT,CASRSPDRARGNTIYF
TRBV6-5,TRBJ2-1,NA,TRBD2,TGTGCCAGCAGCGTCTCTGCGGGGGGATCCAATGAGCAGTTCTTC,CASSVSAGGSNEQFF
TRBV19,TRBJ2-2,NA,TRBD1,TGTGCCTCCAAAGACCAGGGACAGGGAGCCGGGGAGCTGTTTTTT,CASKDQGQGAGELFF
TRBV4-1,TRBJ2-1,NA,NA,TGCGCCAGCAGCCAAGAAAGCGACCCCAATGAGCAGTTCTTC,CASSQESDPNEQFF
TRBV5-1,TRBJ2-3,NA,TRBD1,TGCGCCAGCAGCTTGGTAGGGGGCGGCACAGATACGCAGTATTTT,CASSLVGGGTDTQYF
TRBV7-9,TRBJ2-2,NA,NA,TGTGCCAGCAGCTTGCCAGGGCCTACCGGGGAGCTGTTTTTT,CASSLPGPTGELFF
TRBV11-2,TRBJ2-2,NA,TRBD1,TGTGCCCAGACAGGGTTTGCCGGGGAGCTGTTTTTT,CAQTGFAGELFF
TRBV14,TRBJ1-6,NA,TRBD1,TGTGCCAGCAGCCTTACAATAAAGCCAGGGGGAAGAGTGGAGGGTTCACCCCTCCACTTT,CASSLTIKPGGRVEGSPLHF
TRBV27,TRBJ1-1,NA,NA,TGTGCCAGCAGTTTAAATGGGGGGGCCCCGGCTGAAGCTTTCTTT,CASSLNGGAPAEAFF
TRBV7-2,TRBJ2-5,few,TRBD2,TGTGCCAGCAGCTTCTTAGCGGGGGCCGTTCAAGAGACCCAGTACTTC,CASSFLAGAVQETQYF
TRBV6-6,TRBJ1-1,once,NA,TGTGCCAGCAGTTCTCCAGGGTTGAACACTGAAGCTTTCTTT,CASSSPGLNTEAFF
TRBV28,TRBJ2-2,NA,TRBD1,TGTGCCAGCAGCACAGGGGGCACCGGGGAGCTGTTTTTT,CASSTGGTGELFF
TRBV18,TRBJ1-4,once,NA,TGTGCCAGCTCACTCGGGAAGTTGGTAACTAATGAAAAACTGTTTTTT,CASSLGKLVTNEKLFF
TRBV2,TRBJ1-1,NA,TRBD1,TGTGCCAGCGGGGGACAGGGGGGCGTAGCGGAAGCTTTCTTT,CASGGQGGVAEAFF